Listed below are T cell receptor beta chains from one sample, sequenced in a study of shared clonotypes between healthy human individuals. TCRdb keeps only in-frame clones here, not all; method: immunoSEQ multiplex PCR. Altogether roughly 2.5 million clones are present, about 92% being singletons, with the ten largest covering roughly 0.14%. The sequenced sample was naive CD4+ T cells sorted from blood. The receptor source for this set is a man between 18 and 35 years old in good health. CDR3s include the opening cysteine and the closing phenylalanine or tryptophan. The D gene is left open where the match is weak. Size values are once, few and many counts, or a class for expanded clones, and some rows have none.

D,J,size,V,DNA,CDR3
TRBD1,TRBJ1-2,NA,TRBV29-1,TGCAGCGTTGATATAGGGGGCAACTATGGCTACACCTTC,CSVDIGGNYGYTF
NA,TRBJ2-6,NA,TRBV19,TGTGCCAGTAGTACAACAGAGAACTCTGGGGCCAACGTCCTGACTTTC,CASSTTENSGANVLTF
NA,TRBJ2-1,NA,TRBV5-4,TGTGCCAGCAGCTTGTCTGGGAACAATGAGCAGTTCTTC,CASSLSGNNEQFF
NA,TRBJ1-2,NA,TRBV5-5,TGTGCCAGCAGCTTGGCTCTACAGAATCCATATGGCTACACCTTC,CASSLALQNPYGYTF
TRBD1,TRBJ1-2,NA,TRBV10-3,TGTGCCATCAGCCCGCTGACAGGGGCTGATGGCTACACCTTC,CAISPLTGADGYTF
NA,TRBJ2-4,NA,TRBV5-6,TGTGCCAGCAGCTTGTATAGGGTCGACATTCAGTACTTC,CASSLYRVDIQYF
NA,TRBJ2-1,NA,TRBV9,TGTGCCAGCAGCGTAGGCCCCCAAGGAAATGAGCAGTTCTTC,CASSVGPQGNEQFF
TRBD2,TRBJ2-1,NA,TRBV11-3,TGTGCCAGCAGCTTAGCGGGGACTACTTCCTACAATGAGCAGTTCTTC,CASSLAGTTSYNEQFF
TRBD2,TRBJ2-1,NA,TRBV19,TGTGCCAGTAGTATCCGGACTAGCGGGAGGAGGTACAATGAGCAGTTCTTC,CASSIRTSGRRYNEQFF
TRBD1,TRBJ1-6,NA,TRBV10-3,TGTGCCAGCGGGACAGGGGGTGATATTCCTAATTCACCCCTCCACTTT,CASGTGGDIPNSPLHF
TRBD2,TRBJ2-1,few,TRBV18,TGTGCCAGCTCACCAGCCACTAGCGGGTCCTACAATGAGCAGTTCTTC,CASSPATSGSYNEQFF
NA,TRBJ1-1,once,TRBV6-1,TGTGCCAGCAACTCCGGTTGGGGTAACACTGAAGCTTTCTTT,CASNSGWGNTEAFF
NA,TRBJ2-2,NA,TRBV6-1,TGTGCCAGTCGCAACGGACGCACGAACACCGGGGAGCTGTTTTTT,CASRNGRTNTGELFF
TRBD2,TRBJ2-5,NA,TRBV5-6,TGTGCCAGCAGGTTAGCGGGGTCGGAGACCCAGTACTTC,CASRLAGSETQYF
TRBD2,TRBJ2-5,NA,TRBV7-2,TGTGCCAGCAGCTCCCCGGGGGGGAAGGGAGAGACCCAGTACTTC,CASSSPGGKGETQYF
NA,TRBJ1-4,NA,TRBV6-5,TGTGCCAGCAGGCTACGGGGGGCGCCCAATGAAAAACTGTTTTTT,CASRLRGAPNEKLFF
NA,TRBJ2-3,NA,TRBV5-1,TGCGCCAGCAGCTCCTCACAGGGTCCCACAGATACGCAGTATTTT,CASSSSQGPTDTQYF
TRBD1,TRBJ1-6,NA,TRBV7-9,TGTGCCAGCAGCCTGGACAGGAAGGCGGATAATTCACCCCTCCACTTT,CASSLDRKADNSPLHF
NA,TRBJ2-3,NA,TRBV7-7,TGTGCTAGCAGCTCGACTAAAAACACAGATACGCAGTATTTT,CASSSTKNTDTQYF
NA,TRBJ2-7,NA,TRBV6-1,TGTGCCAGCAGTGAATACGGGGGACACACAAGCTACGAGCAGTACTTC,CASSEYGGHTSYEQYF